Included here is one T cell receptor (beta chain) sequence, with context. No antigen is known for it. After template switching added a universal primer site, the resulting cDNA carried unique molecular identifiers. TCRdb redid the calling of the 5' RACE reads with MiXCR, one entry per CDR3 protein. Among about 810,000 distinct CDR3 sequences listed, 12% were seen once. The source of the sample is a study of identical twins. The CDR3 is 15 residues long. The germline V gene has CDR1 SNHLY and CDR2 FYNNEI. The V gene lost 1 base and the J gene lost 0 bases, with 8 bases spanning the gap. General study findings and limits: The models gave estimates that fell short of the out-of-frame TCR alpha sharing seen in monozygotic twins. Out-of-frame beta chain sequences displayed weaker excess sharing between twins.

This sample also belongs to another study, concerning yellow fever vaccine responses in identical twins. As reported in that work: Reportedly, twins showed a vaccine T cell response that looked partly convergent and partly personalized.

The chain recombines TRBV2 with TRBJ2-3; D gene ambiguous. The sequence derives from a woman aged 18-29 years in good health. The sequencing input was PBMCs. The CDR3 sequence: CASSEGQDSTDTQYF. The CDR3 region has the DNA TGTGCCAGCAGTGAAGGGCAGGACAGCACAGATACGCAGTATTTT.